In its sample, the clone carrying this T cell receptor beta chain was seen a few times. Its antigen is unknown. TCRdb recomputed calls from the PCR reads with MiXCR, one row per CDR3 protein. The sample has around 480,000 distinct CDR3 sequences, over 20% seen once. This entry comes from a study of molecular identifiers for immune sequencing clone quantification. Regarding the study as a whole: Clones with over 20 RNA copies captured over 98% of effector molecules but under 1% of naive ones.

The receptor was derived from a human donor in good health. Some libraries in this study had Jurkat cell RNA spiked in. The sample was naive CD8+ T cells from blood, with Jurkat cell RNA spiked in. The subset: FACS-sorted CD8+CD4-CCR7+CD45RA+ naive T cells.

The CDR3 sequence is CATRKGQGPNEKLFF. CDR3 nucleotides: TGTGCCACCCGCAAAGGGCAGGGACCTAATGAAAAACTGTTTTTT. The chain uses TRBV7-9 and TRBJ1-4; D might be TRBD1 (5 bases). There are 15 residues in the CDR3. The V end was cut by 10 bases, the J end by 3 bases, with 18 bases between. Per germline, CDR1 SEHNR and CDR2 FQNEAQ (reference sequence).